This TCR beta chain emerged from a study of T-cell memory formation after mild COVID-19. The study, taken as a whole, reports: In pre-infection memory, a portion of responding clones appeared, which suggested that cross-reactive memory joined.

As to this clonotype: Antigen specificity is unknown.

The J segment lost 4 bases and the V segment lost 0 bases, leaving 2 bases of the junction unmatched. From germline, CDR1 is SGHRS and CDR2 YFSETQ. The CDR3 is made up of 14 amino acids. Via MiXCR, TCRdb re-called the 5' RACE reads, giving one row per CDR3 protein. The sample has around 340,000 distinct CDR3 sequences, 10% to 15% seen once. The V gene is TRBV5-1, the J gene TRBJ1-2; 8 nucleotides match TRBD1. The sample was PBMCs or a T cell subset sorted from them (not recorded which). This clonotype originated in a young man who had mild COVID-19 (a few samples of this study predate the infection). Cell type and time point are not known. The CDR3 bases are TGCGCCAGCAGCTTGGCAGGGGGCACCTATGGCTACACCTTC. This encodes CASSLAGGTYGYTF.